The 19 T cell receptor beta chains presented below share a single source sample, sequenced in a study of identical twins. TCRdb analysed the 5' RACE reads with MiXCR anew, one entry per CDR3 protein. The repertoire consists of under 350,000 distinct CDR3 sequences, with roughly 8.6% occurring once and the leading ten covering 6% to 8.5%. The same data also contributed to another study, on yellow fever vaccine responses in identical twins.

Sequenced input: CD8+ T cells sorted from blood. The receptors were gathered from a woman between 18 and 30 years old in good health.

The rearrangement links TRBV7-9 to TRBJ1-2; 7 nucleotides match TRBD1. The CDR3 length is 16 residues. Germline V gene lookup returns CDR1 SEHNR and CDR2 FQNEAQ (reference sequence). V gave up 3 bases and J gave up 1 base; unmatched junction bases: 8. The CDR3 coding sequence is TGTGCCAGCAGCTTGGAGGGACAGTTTCTTAACTATGGCTACACCTTC. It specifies CASSLEGQFLNYGYTF.

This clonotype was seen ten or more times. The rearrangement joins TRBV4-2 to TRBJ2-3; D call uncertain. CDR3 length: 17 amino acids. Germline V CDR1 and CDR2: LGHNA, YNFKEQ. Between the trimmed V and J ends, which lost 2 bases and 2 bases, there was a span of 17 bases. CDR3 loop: CASSQIKAAENTDTQYF. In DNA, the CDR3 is TGTGCCAGCAGCCAAATCAAGGCTGCGGAGAACACAGATACGCAGTATTTT.

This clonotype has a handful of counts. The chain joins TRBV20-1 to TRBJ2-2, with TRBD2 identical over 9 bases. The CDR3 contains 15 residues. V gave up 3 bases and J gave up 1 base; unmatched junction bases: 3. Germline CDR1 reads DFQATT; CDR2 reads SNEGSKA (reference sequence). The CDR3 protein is CSASWRGGNTGELFF. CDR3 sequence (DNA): TGCAGTGCTAGCTGGCGGGGGGGGAACACCGGGGAGCTGTTTTTT.

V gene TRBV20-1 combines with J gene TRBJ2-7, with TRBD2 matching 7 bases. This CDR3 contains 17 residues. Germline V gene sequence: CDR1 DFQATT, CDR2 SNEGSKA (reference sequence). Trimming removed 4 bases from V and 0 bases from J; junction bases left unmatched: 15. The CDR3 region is CSAITDQPGLFSYEQYF. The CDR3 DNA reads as TGCAGTGCTATCACTGATCAGCCGGGACTATTCTCCTACGAGCAGTACTTC.

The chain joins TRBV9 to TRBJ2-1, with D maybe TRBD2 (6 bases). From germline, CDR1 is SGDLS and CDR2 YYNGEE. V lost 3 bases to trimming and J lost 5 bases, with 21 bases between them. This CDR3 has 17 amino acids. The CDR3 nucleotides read TGTGCCAGCAGCGAGACAACCGGGCGGGGCAGAAACAATGAGCAGTTCTTC. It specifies CASSETTGRGRNNEQFF.

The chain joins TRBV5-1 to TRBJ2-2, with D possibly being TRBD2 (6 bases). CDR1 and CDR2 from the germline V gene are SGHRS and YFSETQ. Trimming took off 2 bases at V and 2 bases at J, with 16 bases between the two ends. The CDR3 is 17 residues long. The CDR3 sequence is CASSFFGTGGNTGELFF. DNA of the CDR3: TGCGCCAGCAGCTTCTTCGGGACTGGGGGAAACACCGGGGAGCTGTTTTTT.

CDR3 in amino acids: CASSTRTGGNTEAFF. The CDR3 nucleotides read TGTGCCAGCAGTACCAGGACAGGGGGGAACACTGAAGCTTTCTTT. The chain is built from TRBV12-3 or TRBV12-4 and TRBJ1-1, with TRBD1 matching over 10 bases. CDR3 size: 15 residues. V gave up 5 bases and J gave up 1 base; unmatched junction bases: 4.

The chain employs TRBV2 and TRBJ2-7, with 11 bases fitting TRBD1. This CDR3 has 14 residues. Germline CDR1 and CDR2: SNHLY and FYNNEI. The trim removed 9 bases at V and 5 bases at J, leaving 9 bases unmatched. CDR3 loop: CASPSGTGGDEQYF. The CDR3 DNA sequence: TGTGCCAGTCCTTCTGGGACAGGGGGTGACGAGCAGTACTTC.

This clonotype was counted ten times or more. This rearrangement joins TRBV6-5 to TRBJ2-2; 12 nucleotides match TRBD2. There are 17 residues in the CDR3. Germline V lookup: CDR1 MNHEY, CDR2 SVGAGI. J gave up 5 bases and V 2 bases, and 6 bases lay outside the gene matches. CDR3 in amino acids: CASSYVASGRETGELFF. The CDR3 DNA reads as TGTGCCAGCAGTTACGTAGCTAGCGGGAGGGAAACCGGGGAGCTGTTTTTT.

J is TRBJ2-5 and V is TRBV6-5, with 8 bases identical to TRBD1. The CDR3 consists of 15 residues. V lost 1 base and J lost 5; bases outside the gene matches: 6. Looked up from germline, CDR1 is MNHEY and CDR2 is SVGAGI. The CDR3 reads CASSYYQGAVETQYF. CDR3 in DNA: TGTGCCAGCAGTTACTATCAGGGGGCGGTTGAGACCCAGTACTTC.

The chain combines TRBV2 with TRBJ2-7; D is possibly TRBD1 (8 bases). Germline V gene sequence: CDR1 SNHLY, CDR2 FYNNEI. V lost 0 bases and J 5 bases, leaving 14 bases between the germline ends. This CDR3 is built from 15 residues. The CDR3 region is CASSEAQGGIDEQYF. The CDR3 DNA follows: TGTGCCAGCAGTGAAGCACAGGGGGGGATCGACGAGCAGTACTTC.

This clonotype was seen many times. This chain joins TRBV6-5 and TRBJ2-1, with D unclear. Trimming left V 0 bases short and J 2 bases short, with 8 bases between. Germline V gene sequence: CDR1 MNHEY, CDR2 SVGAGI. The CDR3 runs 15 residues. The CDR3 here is CASSYSPSPYNEQFF. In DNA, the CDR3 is TGTGCCAGCAGTTACTCGCCATCGCCCTACAATGAGCAGTTCTTC.

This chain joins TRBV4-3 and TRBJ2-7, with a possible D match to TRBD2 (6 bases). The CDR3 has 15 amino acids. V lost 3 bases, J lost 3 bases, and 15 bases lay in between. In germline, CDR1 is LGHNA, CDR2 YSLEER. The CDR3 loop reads CASSQNTGGYYEQYF. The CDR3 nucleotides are TGCGCCAGCAGCCAGAACACCGGGGGATACTACGAGCAGTACTTC.

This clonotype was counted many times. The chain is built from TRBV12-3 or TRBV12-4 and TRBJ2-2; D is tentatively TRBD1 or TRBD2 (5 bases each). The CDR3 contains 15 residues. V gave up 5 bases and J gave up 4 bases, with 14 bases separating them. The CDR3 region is CASSDGAGGTGELFF. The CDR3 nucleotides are TGTGCCAGCAGTGACGGGGCGGGTGGCACCGGGGAGCTGTTTTTT.

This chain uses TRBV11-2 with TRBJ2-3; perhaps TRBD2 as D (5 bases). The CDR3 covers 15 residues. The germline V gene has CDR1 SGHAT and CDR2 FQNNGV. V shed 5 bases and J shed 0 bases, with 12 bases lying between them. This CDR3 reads CASSTPGSSTDTQYF. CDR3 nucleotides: TGTGCCAGCAGCACGCCGGGGTCGAGCACAGATACGCAGTATTTT.

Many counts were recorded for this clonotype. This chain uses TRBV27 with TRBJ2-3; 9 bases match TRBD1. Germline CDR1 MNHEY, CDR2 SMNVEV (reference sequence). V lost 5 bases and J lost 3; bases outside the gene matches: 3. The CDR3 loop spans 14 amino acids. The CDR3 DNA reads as TGTGCCAGCAGTGCGGGACAGGGAACAGATACGCAGTATTTT. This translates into CASSAGQGTDTQYF.

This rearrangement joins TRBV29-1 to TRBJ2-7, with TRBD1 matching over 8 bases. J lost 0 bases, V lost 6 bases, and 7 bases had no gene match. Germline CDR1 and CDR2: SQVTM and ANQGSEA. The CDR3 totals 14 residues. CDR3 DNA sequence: TGCAGCGTGGGACGGACAGGGAGCTCCTACGAGCAGTACTTC. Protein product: CSVGRTGSSYEQYF.

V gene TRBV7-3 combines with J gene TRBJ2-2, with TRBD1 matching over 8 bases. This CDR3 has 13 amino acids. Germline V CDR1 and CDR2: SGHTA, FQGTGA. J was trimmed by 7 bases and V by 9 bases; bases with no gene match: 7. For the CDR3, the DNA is TGTGCCAGTACCGGGACAGGTATCGGGGAGCTGTTTTTT. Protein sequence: CASTGTGIGELFF.

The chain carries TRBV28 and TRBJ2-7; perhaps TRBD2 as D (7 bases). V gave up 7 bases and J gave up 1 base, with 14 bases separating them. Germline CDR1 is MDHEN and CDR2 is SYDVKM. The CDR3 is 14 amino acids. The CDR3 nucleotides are TGTGCCAGCAATACGGGGGGCGCATCCTACGAGCAGTACTTC. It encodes CASNTGGASYEQYF.